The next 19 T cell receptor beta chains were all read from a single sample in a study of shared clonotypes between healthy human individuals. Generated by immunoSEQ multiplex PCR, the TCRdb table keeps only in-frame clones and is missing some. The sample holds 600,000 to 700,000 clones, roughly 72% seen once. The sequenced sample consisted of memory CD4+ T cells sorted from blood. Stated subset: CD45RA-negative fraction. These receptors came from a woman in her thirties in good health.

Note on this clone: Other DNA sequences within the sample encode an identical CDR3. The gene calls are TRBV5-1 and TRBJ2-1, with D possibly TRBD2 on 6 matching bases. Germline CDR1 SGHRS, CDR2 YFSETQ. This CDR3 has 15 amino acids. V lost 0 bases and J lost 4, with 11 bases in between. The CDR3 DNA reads TGCGCCAGCAGCTTGGATAGCGGAGCGTACAATGAGCAGTTCTTC. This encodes CASSLDSGAYNEQFF.

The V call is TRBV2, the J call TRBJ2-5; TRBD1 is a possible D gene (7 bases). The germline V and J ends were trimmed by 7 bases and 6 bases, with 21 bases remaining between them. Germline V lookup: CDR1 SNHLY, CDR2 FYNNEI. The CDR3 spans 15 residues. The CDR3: CASTPPGGGGKTQYF. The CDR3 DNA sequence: TGTGCCAGCACCCCCCCCGGAGGAGGGGGCAAGACCCAGTACTTC. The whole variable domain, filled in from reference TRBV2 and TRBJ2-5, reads EPEVTQTPSHQVTQMGQEVILRCVPISNHLYFYWYRQILGQKVEFLVSFYNNEISEKSEIFDDQFSVERPDGSNFTLKIRSTKLEDSAMYFCASTPPGGGGKTQYFGPGTRLLVL.

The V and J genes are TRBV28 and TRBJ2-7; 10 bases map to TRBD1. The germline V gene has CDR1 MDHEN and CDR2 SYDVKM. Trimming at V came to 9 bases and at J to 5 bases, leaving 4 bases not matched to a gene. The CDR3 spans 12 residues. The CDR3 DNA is TGTGCCAGTACGACAGGGGGCGACGAGCAGTACTTC. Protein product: CASTTGGDEQYF.

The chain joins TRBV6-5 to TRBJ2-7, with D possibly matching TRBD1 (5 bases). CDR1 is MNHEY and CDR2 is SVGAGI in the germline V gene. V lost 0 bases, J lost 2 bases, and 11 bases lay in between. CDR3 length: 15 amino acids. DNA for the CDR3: TGTGCCAGCAGTTACTCTACAGGTGGAGCCTACGAGCAGTACTTC. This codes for CASSYSTGGAYEQYF.

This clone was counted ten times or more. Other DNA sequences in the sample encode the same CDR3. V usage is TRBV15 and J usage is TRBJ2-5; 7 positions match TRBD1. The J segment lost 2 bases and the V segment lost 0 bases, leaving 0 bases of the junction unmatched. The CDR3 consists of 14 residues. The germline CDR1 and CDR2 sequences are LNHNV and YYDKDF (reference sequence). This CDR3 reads CATSRDRGQETQYF. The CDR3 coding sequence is TGTGCCACCAGCAGAGACAGGGGGCAAGAGACCCAGTACTTC.

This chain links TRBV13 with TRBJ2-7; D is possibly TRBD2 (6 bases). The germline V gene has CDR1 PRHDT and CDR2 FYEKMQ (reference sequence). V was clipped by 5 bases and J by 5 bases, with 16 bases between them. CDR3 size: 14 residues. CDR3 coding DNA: TGTGCCAGCAGCCGCCCTCGGGGGAAGAACGAGCAGTACTTC. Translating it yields CASSRPRGKNEQYF.

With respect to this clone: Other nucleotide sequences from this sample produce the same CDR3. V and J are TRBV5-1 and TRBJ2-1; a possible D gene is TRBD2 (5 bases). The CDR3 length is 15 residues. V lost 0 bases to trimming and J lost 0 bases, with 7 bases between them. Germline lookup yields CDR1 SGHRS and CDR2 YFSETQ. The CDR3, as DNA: TGCGCCAGCAGCTTGGGGAGCGGCTCCTACAATGAGCAGTTCTTC. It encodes CASSLGSGSYNEQFF.

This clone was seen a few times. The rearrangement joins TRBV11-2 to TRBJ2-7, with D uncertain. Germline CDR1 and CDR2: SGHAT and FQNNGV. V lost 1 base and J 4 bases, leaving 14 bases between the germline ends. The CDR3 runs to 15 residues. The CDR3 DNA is TGTGCCAGCAGCTTAGTCGCTAGGCCTGAGTACGAGCAGTACTTC. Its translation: CASSLVARPEYEQYF. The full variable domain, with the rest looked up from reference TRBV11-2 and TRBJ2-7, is EAGVAQSPRYKIIEKRQSVAFWCNPISGHATLYWYQQILGQGPKLLIQFQNNGVVDDSQLPKDRFSAERLKGVDSTLKIQPAKLEDSAVYLCASSLVARPEYEQYFGPGTRLTVT.

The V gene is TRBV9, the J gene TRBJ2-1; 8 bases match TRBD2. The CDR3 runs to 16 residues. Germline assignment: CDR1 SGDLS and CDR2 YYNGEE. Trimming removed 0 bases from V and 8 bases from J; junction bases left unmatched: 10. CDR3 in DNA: TGTGCCAGCAGCGTAGGATTAGCGGGAACTAGCGATGAGCAGTTCTTC. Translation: CASSVGLAGTSDEQFF. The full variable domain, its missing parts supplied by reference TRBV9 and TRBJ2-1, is DSGVTQTPKHLITATGQRVTLRCSPRSGDLSVYWYQQSLDQGLQFLIQYYNGEERAKGNILERFSAQQFPDLHSELNLSSLELGDSALYFCASSVGLAGTSDEQFFGPGTRLTVL.

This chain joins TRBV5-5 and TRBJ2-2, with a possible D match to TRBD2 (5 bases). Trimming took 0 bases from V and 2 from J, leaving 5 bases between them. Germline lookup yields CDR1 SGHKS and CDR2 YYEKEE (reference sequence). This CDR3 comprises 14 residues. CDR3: CASSLAGNTGELFF. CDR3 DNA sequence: TGTGCCAGCAGCTTGGCGGGAAACACCGGGGAGCTGTTTTTT.

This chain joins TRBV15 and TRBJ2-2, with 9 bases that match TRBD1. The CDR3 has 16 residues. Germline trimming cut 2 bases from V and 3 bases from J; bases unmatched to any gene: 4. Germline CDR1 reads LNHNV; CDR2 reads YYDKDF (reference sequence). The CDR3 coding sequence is TGTGCCACCAGCAGATGGGACAGGGATTACACCGGGGAGCTGTTTTTT. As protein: CATSRWDRDYTGELFF.

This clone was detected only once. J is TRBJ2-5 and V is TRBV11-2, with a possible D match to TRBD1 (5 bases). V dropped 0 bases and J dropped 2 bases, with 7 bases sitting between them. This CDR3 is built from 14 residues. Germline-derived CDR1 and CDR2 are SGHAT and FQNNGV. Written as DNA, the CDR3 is TGTGCCAGCAGCTTAGAGGCAGGGCAAGAGACCCAGTACTTC. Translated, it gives CASSLEAGQETQYF.

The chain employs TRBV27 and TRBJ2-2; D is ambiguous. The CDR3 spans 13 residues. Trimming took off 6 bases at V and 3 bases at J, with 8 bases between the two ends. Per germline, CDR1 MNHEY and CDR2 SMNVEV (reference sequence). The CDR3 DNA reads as TGTGCCAGCAGAGACTCATACACCGGGGAGCTGTTTTTT. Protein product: CASRDSYTGELFF.

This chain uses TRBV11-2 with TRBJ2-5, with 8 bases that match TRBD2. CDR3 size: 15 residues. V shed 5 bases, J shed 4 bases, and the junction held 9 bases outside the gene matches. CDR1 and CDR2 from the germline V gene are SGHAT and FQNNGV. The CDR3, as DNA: TGTGCCAGCAGCGACCAAGGACTAGCCCGAGAGACCCAGTACTTC. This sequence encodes CASSDQGLARETQYF.

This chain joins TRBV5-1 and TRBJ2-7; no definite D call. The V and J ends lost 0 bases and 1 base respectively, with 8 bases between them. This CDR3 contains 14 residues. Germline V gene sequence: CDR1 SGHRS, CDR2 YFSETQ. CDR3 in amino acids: CASSLGAPSYEQYF. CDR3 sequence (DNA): TGCGCCAGCAGCTTGGGCGCTCCATCCTACGAGCAGTACTTC.

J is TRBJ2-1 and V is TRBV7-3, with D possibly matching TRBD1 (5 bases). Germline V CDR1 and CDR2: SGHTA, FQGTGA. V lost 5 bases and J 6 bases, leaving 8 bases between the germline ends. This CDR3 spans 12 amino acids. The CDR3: CASSLGLNEQFF. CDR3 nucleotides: TGTGCCAGCAGCCTGGGGCTCAATGAGCAGTTCTTC.

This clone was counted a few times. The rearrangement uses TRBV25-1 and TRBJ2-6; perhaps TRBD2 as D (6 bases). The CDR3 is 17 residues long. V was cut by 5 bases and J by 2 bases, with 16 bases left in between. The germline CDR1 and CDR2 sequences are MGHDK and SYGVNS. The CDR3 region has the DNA TGTGCCAGCAGTTCACCAGCCGGGGGACCTGGGGCCAACGTCCTGACTTTC. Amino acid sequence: CASSSPAGGPGANVLTF.

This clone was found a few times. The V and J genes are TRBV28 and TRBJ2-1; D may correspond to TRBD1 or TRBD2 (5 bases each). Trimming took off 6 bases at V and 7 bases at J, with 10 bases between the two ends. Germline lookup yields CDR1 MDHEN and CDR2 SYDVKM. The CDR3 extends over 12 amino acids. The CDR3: CASSSGRNEQFF. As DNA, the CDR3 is TGTGCCAGCAGCTCGGGACGAAATGAGCAGTTCTTC.

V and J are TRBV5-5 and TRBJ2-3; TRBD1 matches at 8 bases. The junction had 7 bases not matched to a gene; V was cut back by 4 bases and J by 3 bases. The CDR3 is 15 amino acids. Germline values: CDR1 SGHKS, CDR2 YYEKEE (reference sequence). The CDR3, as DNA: TGTGCCAGCAGCCAGGGGGCATACGGGACAGATACGCAGTATTTT. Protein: CASSQGAYGTDTQYF.